This record looks at one T cell receptor beta chain sequence and its context. From germline, CDR1 is SGHKS and CDR2 YYEKEE (reference sequence). The CDR3 is 17 residues long. Trimming stripped 3 bases from V and 0 bases from J, with 17 bases between. In the original workflow: Reference gene primer amplification yielded estimated nucleated cell counts. Measured with immunoSEQ multiplex PCR; TCRdb has only the in-frame clones, and not every one. Clonal size and the V and J genes are those of that table, whereas D and trimming came from the DNA. The sample lists tens of thousands of clones, less than 85% occurring once. This entry belongs to a study of blood T cell repertoires in COVID-19. Study background: Material from acute and convalescent COVID-19 was sourced from the United States, Italy and Spain.

The J gene is TRBJ2-3, the V gene TRBV5-5; perhaps TRBD2 as D (6 bases). The source of this sequence is a woman aged 65 to 85 with acute or convalescent COVID-19. Sequenced: peripheral blood. The CDR3 loop reads CASSSSRDSTSTDTQYF. The DNA for the CDR3 is TGTGCCAGCAGCTCGTCCCGGGACTCAACTAGCACAGATACGCAGTATTTT.